Below are 32 T cell receptor beta chains sequenced from a single sample in a study of blood T cells in healthy people across ages. It was with a sample-barcoded 5' primer and a J-beta primer mix that a second PCR of roughly 7 to 12 cycles was run. TCRdb re-analysed the 5' RACE reads in MiXCR, keeping a single row per CDR3 protein. The sample lists 790,000 or so distinct CDR3 sequences, around three fifths occurring once. Sequencing was performed on blood. The receptors stem from a man aged 35 to 55 in good health.

This clonotype was seen only once. The V and J genes are TRBV15 and TRBJ2-3; D gene uncertain. V lost 3 bases, J lost 2 bases, and 3 bases lay in between. The CDR3 is 12 residues long. Germline CDR1 LNHNV, CDR2 YYDKDF (reference sequence). The CDR3 DNA reads as TGTGCCACCAGCAGCCACACAGATACGCAGTATTTT. Its protein is CATSSHTDTQYF.

This chain uses TRBV29-1 with TRBJ2-4, with 8 bases identical to TRBD1. The end of the DNA fits TRBJ2-7 better, so the J call may be wrong. This CDR3 has 14 residues. Germline V CDR1 and CDR2: SQVTM, ANQGSEA. For the CDR3, the DNA is TGCAGCGTTGATGGCGGGACAGGAATTTACGAGCAGTACTTC. It translates to CSVDGGTGIYEQYF.

This sequence joins TRBV27 and TRBJ2-3, with D possibly matching TRBD1 (5 bases). V was shortened by 7 bases and J by 2 bases, with 13 bases between the two germline ends. Germline V CDR1 and CDR2: MNHEY, SMNVEV (reference sequence). The CDR3 contains 14 residues. The CDR3 nucleotides are TGTGCCAGCAACAGGAAGATTACCACAGATACGCAGTATTTT. Translated, it gives CASNRKITTDTQYF.

V usage is TRBV2 and J usage is TRBJ2-3; 11 nucleotides line up with TRBD2. V shed 7 bases, J shed 2 bases, and the junction held 5 bases outside the gene matches. Per germline, CDR1 SNHLY and CDR2 FYNNEI. This CDR3 has 15 amino acids. The CDR3 loop reads CASTGLAVFTDTQYF. In DNA, the CDR3 is TGTGCCAGCACGGGACTAGCGGTTTTCACAGATACGCAGTATTTT.

The chain joins TRBV20-1 to TRBJ1-6; D not certain. V lost 5 bases and J 9 bases, leaving 11 bases between the germline ends. CDR3 length: 12 residues. From germline, CDR1 is DFQATT and CDR2 SNEGSKA (reference sequence). The CDR3 region is CSAQEGRSPLHF. Here the CDR3 DNA reads TGCAGTGCTCAGGAGGGTCGTTCACCCCTCCACTTT.

The J gene is TRBJ2-1, the V gene TRBV15, with D possibly TRBD1 on 6 matching bases. CDR1 and CDR2 from the germline V gene are LNHNV and YYDKDF (reference sequence). Trimming removed 8 bases at V and 4 bases at J, with 12 bases between. The CDR3 runs to 13 residues. DNA of the CDR3: TGTGCCACCCGCCAGGGGTGGTACAATGAGCAGTTCTTC. This gives the protein CATRQGWYNEQFF.

The V gene is TRBV13, the J gene TRBJ1-1; D remains unclear. Germline CDR1 PRHDT, CDR2 FYEKMQ (reference sequence). V dropped 3 bases and J dropped 1 base, with 12 bases sitting between them. The CDR3 sequence is 15 residues long. CDR3 residues: CASSFKTEPNTEAFF. The DNA for the CDR3 is TGTGCCAGCAGCTTTAAAACGGAGCCGAACACTGAAGCTTTCTTT.

The V and J genes are TRBV3-1 and TRBJ2-7, with D possibly matching TRBD2 (5 bases). V shed 0 bases and J shed 3 bases, with 12 bases lying between them. Germline assignment: CDR1 LGHDT and CDR2 YNNKEL (reference sequence). This CDR3 is 15 amino acids long. This CDR3 is CASSQDHLASYEQYF. In nucleotides, the CDR3 is TGTGCCAGCAGCCAAGATCACCTAGCCAGCTACGAGCAGTACTTC.

The table lists this clonotype with many counts. The chain has TRBV7-2 and TRBJ2-2, with TRBD2 as a possible D gene (6 bases). The CDR3 length is 14 residues. V lost 2 bases and J lost 4, with 8 bases in between. The V gene's germline CDR1 is SGHTA and CDR2 FQGNSA. CDR3 in DNA: TGTGCCAGCAGCTTAACAGCGGGCACCGGGGAGCTGTTTTTT. Translating it yields CASSLTAGTGELFF.

The chain combines TRBV25-1 with TRBJ2-4; D call uncertain. The DNA matches TRBJ2-7 better at its end, which makes the J call doubtful. Germline CDR1 and CDR2: MGHDK and SYGVNS. This CDR3 contains 14 residues. CDR3 sequence reads: CASSEGLSTYEQYF. The CDR3 nucleotides read TGTGCCAGCAGTGAAGGGTTGAGTACCTACGAGCAGTACTTC.

V is TRBV5-1 and J is TRBJ2-5; 7 bases are a match to TRBD2. Germline trimming cut 1 base from V and 6 bases from J; bases unmatched to any gene: 9. The CDR3 contains 15 residues. The germline gives CDR1 SGHRS, CDR2 YFSETQ. This CDR3 is CASSLLSGGTQTQYF. The DNA of the CDR3 is TGCGCCAGCAGCTTGCTCTCCGGGGGGACGCAGACCCAGTACTTC.

The chain is built from TRBV28 and TRBJ1-6, with a possible D match to TRBD1 (5 bases). Deletions cut 2 bases from V and 9 bases from J, with 8 bases between. The CDR3 length is 13 residues. Germline assignment: CDR1 MDHEN and CDR2 SYDVKM. The CDR3 sequence is CASSLPGSSPLHF. Written as DNA, the CDR3 is TGTGCCAGCAGTTTACCAGGGAGTTCACCCCTCCACTTT.

In its sample, this clonotype was seen once. The chain has TRBV29-1 and TRBJ2-1, with D hard to call. V lost 4 bases and J lost 7, with 14 bases in between. The CDR3 consists of 13 residues. Germline V CDR1 and CDR2: SQVTM, ANQGSEA. CDR3 DNA sequence: TGCAGCGTTGCGGAGTCCCTCCGTAATGAGCAGTTCTTC. The encoded protein is CSVAESLRNEQFF.

This clonotype was counted a single time. The J gene is TRBJ2-5, the V gene TRBV9; 13 nucleotides agree with TRBD2. The CDR3 is 17 residues long. After removal of 4 bases from V and 1 base from J, the junction contained 7 bases not matched to a gene. Germline CDR1 is SGDLS and CDR2 is YYNGEE. CDR3 sequence reads: CASSPTTSGGGQETQYF. The DNA of the CDR3 is TGTGCCAGCAGCCCGACCACTAGCGGGGGGGGCCAAGAGACCCAGTACTTC.

The chain recombines TRBV5-6 with TRBJ2-7, with 11 bases lining up with TRBD1. Germline V gene data show CDR1 as SGHDT and CDR2 as YYEEEE. V lost 3 bases, J lost 3 bases, and 5 bases stayed unmatched. The CDR3 totals 15 residues. CDR3 residues: CASSSYGTGGYEQYF. CDR3 coding DNA: TGTGCCAGCAGCTCCTACGGGACAGGGGGCTACGAGCAGTACTTC.

The chain uses TRBV5-5 and TRBJ1-2, with D unclear. The germline V and J ends were trimmed by 5 bases and 8 bases, with 19 bases remaining between them. Germline V gene lookup returns CDR1 SGHKS and CDR2 YYEKEE (reference sequence). This CDR3 has 14 amino acids. The CDR3 sequence: CASRAGRAGGGYTF. The CDR3 coding sequence is TGTGCCAGCAGGGCGGGCCGGGCAGGTGGCGGCTACACCTTC.

The chain carries TRBV10-3 and TRBJ1-2; 8 bases are shared with TRBD1. The V segment lost 9 bases and the J segment 7 bases; nucleotides outside the gene matches: 13. The CDR3 has 14 residues. From germline, CDR1 is ENHRY and CDR2 SYGVKD. This CDR3 is CAMRLDRESGGYTF. The CDR3, as DNA: TGTGCCATGAGGCTGGACAGGGAAAGTGGTGGCTACACCTTC.

This chain connects TRBV7-9 to TRBJ2-5, with TRBD2 matching over 8 bases. CDR1 SEHNR and CDR2 FQNEAQ come from the germline V gene (reference sequence). This CDR3 has 17 amino acids. V shed 7 bases and J 1 base; nucleotides not matched to a gene: 14. The CDR3 sequence: CASTSLGDTSGQETQYF. CDR3 DNA: TGTGCCAGCACCTCCTTGGGGGACACTAGCGGCCAAGAGACCCAGTACTTC.

The gene calls are TRBV28 and TRBJ1-1; the D is unclear. Per germline, CDR1 MDHEN and CDR2 SYDVKM. The CDR3 consists of 13 residues. The V gene lost 3 bases and the J gene lost 7 bases, with 12 bases spanning the gap. This CDR3 reads CASSFSPGVEAFF. The CDR3 bases are TGTGCCAGCAGTTTTTCACCAGGAGTTGAAGCTTTCTTT.

The rearrangement uses TRBV25-1 and TRBJ2-3; TRBD1 or TRBD2 may be the D gene (5 bases each). This CDR3 is 15 amino acids long. Germline-derived CDR1 and CDR2 are MGHDK and SYGVNS. Between the trimmed V and J ends, which lost 7 bases and 0 bases, there was a span of 14 bases. CDR3 sequence reads: CASTWGGGSTDTQYF. In DNA, the CDR3 is TGTGCCAGCACTTGGGGTGGGGGTAGCACAGATACGCAGTATTTT.

V and J are TRBV6-6 and TRBJ2-5; 13 nucleotides match TRBD2. Trimming removed 3 bases from V and 4 bases from J; junction bases left unmatched: 8. In germline, CDR1 is MNHNY, CDR2 SVGAGI (reference sequence). The CDR3 is 17 residues long. The CDR3: CASSYRGLAGVVETQYF. The DNA of the CDR3 is TGTGCCAGCAGTTATCGCGGACTAGCGGGGGTGGTAGAGACCCAGTACTTC.

This clonotype was detected a few times. The chain recombines TRBV5-1 with TRBJ2-7; tentatively, D is TRBD2 (6 bases). Germline CDR1 and CDR2: SGHRS and YFSETQ. V gave up 4 bases and J gave up 0 bases, with 17 bases separating them. The CDR3 has 16 amino acids. The CDR3 bases are TGCGCCAGCAGCCCCAAGACAACCGGGAGCTCCTACGAGCAGTACTTC. Its protein is CASSPKTTGSSYEQYF. Combining the CDR3 with reference TRBV5-1 and TRBJ2-7 gives the whole variable domain KAGVTQTPRYLIKTRGQQVTLSCSPISGHRSVSWYQQTPGQGLQFLFEYFSETQRNKGNFPGRFSGRQFSNSRSEMNVSTLELGDSALYLCASSPKTTGSSYEQYFGPGTRLTVT.

Turning to this clonotype: No conserved phenylalanine or tryptophan ends this CDR3, so it is likely a read error. The chain joins TRBV20-1 to TRBJ2-6, with D perhaps matching TRBD2 (6 bases). CDR3 size: 15 residues. Trimming cost V 6 bases and J 1 base, with 13 bases left between them. Germline V gene sequence: CDR1 DFQATT, CDR2 SNEGSKA (reference sequence). The DNA for the CDR3 is TGCAGTGCCGAAGCGGGTGGGTCTGGGGCCAACGTCCTGACTCTC. Protein sequence: CSAEAGGSGANVLTL.

Comments on this clonotype: A junction end diverges from the germline sequence, so it may reflect a read error. V and J are TRBV3-1 and TRBJ2-5; a weak D match, TRBD2 (6 bases). From germline, CDR1 is LGHDT and CDR2 YNNKEL (reference sequence). This CDR3 spans 16 amino acids. CDR3 nucleotides: TGTGCCAACAGCCAAGACCCAGGAAGGGGACTTTTAGCCCAGTACTTC. Translating gives CANSQDPGRGLLAQYF.

This clonotype showed up just a few times. The chain uses TRBV9 and TRBJ2-3; 8 bases are a match to TRBD1. Germline V gives CDR1 SGDLS, CDR2 YYNGEE. V trimming: 2 bases; J trimming: 4 bases; junction bases outside the gene matches: 6. This CDR3 is built from 15 residues. CDR3 coding DNA: TGTGCCAGCAGCGTTCAAGGACAGGGCGCAGATACGCAGTATTTT. It is translated as CASSVQGQGADTQYF.

A word on this clonotype: A read error may account for a junction end that differs from germline. The V and J genes are TRBV7-9 and TRBJ2-7, with 7 bases fitting TRBD1. Germline CDR1 and CDR2: SEHNR and FQNEAQ (reference sequence). This CDR3 contains 14 residues. In DNA, the CDR3 is TGTGCCGGCAGCTTAGTCGGACAGGTAGACGAGCAGTACTTC. Translation gives CAGSLVGQVDEQYF.

The chain carries TRBV20-1 and TRBJ1-5; unclear D gene. With 2 bases removed from V and 0 bases from J, the gap between germline ends came to 8 bases. This CDR3 is built from 14 residues. CDR1 and CDR2 from the germline V gene are DFQATT and SNEGSKA (reference sequence). The CDR3 DNA sequence: TGCAGTGCTAGAAACCCCATTAGCAATCAGCCCCAGCATTTT. Protein: CSARNPISNQPQHF.

This clonotype was counted only a few times. The V call is TRBV28, the J call TRBJ2-1, with D possibly being TRBD1 (6 bases). V dropped 7 bases and J dropped 4 bases, with 20 bases sitting between them. Germline CDR1 MDHEN, CDR2 SYDVKM. The length of the CDR3 is 16 residues. CDR3 protein: CASKPEYRVLYNEQFF. CDR3 nucleotide sequence: TGTGCCAGCAAACCAGAGTACAGGGTCCTGTACAATGAGCAGTTCTTC.

The chain is built from TRBV19 and TRBJ2-1, with 14 positions matching TRBD2. Germline values: CDR1 LNHDA, CDR2 SQIVND (reference sequence). V trimming: 6 bases; J trimming: 6 bases; junction bases outside the gene matches: 7. This CDR3 has 16 residues. CDR3 protein: CASSGPGTSGSNEQFF. The CDR3 DNA sequence: TGTGCCAGTAGCGGTCCGGGGACTAGCGGGAGCAATGAGCAGTTCTTC.

The chain combines TRBV29-1 with TRBJ1-2; D is unresolved. The germline V gene has CDR1 SQVTM and CDR2 ANQGSEA. Trimming took off 4 bases at V and 6 bases at J, with 9 bases between the two ends. The CDR3 length is 11 residues. CDR3 loop: CSVAVGNGYTF. The CDR3 DNA follows: TGCAGCGTTGCTGTCGGAAATGGCTACACCTTC. Looking up the rest from reference TRBV29-1 and TRBJ1-2 gives the full variable domain: SAVISQKPSRDICQRGTSLTIQCQVDSQVTMMFWYRQQPGQSLTLIATANQGSEATYESGFVIDKFPISRPNLTFSTLTVSNMSPEDSSIYLCSVAVGNGYTFGSGTRLTVV.

This sequence joins TRBV10-2 and TRBJ1-1; 8 bases are shared with TRBD1. V shed 5 bases and J 3 bases; nucleotides not matched to a gene: 14. This CDR3 is built from 17 residues. Germline V gene sequence: CDR1 WSHSY, CDR2 SAAADI. For the CDR3, the DNA is TGCGCCAGCAGTTGGGTGGGGACAGGAAAATCTCACACTGAAGCTTTCTTT. As protein: CASSWVGTGKSHTEAFF.

This clonotype was recorded a few times. This chain connects TRBV5-1 to TRBJ2-3; perhaps TRBD1 as D (6 bases). Trimming removed 3 bases at V and 2 bases at J, with 13 bases between. Germline CDR1 is SGHRS and CDR2 is YFSETQ. This CDR3 contains 15 residues. The CDR3 reads CASSSLDRSTDTQYF. CDR3 coding DNA: TGCGCCAGCAGCTCTTTGGACAGATCCACAGATACGCAGTATTTT.